This TCR beta chain is from a study of shared clonotypes between healthy human individuals. Study details: Contributing individuals were a couple of females and a few males aged 18 to 49. General observations from the study: Sampling was confined to blood; repertoires within tissues likely differ.

There were no recent acute infections or vaccinations among the donors, who were healthy HIV-negative adults. Caucasian adults residing in Nashville, Tennessee made up all the donors. Germline V gene sequence: CDR1 SEHNR, CDR2 FQNEAQ (reference sequence). The CDR3 sequence is 15 residues long. V lost 1 base to trimming and J lost 0 bases; unmatched junction nucleotides: 3. The protocol was immunoSEQ multiplex PCR, while the TCRdb copy is restricted to in-frame clones and leaves out a portion. This sample has about 2.3 million clones, with approximately 93% found just once. Comment on this clone: Its antigen is undetermined.

Sequencing was carried out using naive CD4+ T cells from PBMCs. Subset here: CD45RA+ positively selected. The origin of this receptor is a man between 18 and 35 years old in good health. Some clones in this sample may be carry-over from other donors' samples. This chain connects TRBV7-9 to TRBJ2-7; TRBD2 matches at 7 bases. DNA of the CDR3: TGTGCCAGCAGCTTAGGCGGGAGCTCCTCCTACGAGCAGTACTTC. It specifies CASSLGGSSSYEQYF.